The TCR beta chain described here comes from a study of cytomegalovirus exposure and HLA in healthy donors. Study-level findings and limits: Immune exposure data for these donors was limited to CMV serostatus.

In regard to this clone: Antigen: not known.

It was with 60 Vbeta and 13 Jbeta primers that the PCR ran. Sequencing used immunoSEQ multiplex PCR; TCRdb keeps in-frame clones, though not all of them. The sample lists roughly 160,000 clones; less than 85% were seen once. There are 15 residues in the CDR3. V was clipped by 4 bases and J by 2 bases, with 16 bases between them. CDR1 SGHNT and CDR2 YYREEE come from the germline V gene (reference sequence). The chain links TRBV5-4 to TRBJ2-7; TRBD2 might be the D (6 bases). This TCR derives from a man aged 40-55 years in good health and CMV-seronegative. The sample was PBMCs. The CDR3 coding sequence is TGTGCCAGCAGCCCAATGGGGGGTGCCCCCTACGAGCAGTACTTC. Its translation: CASSPMGGAPYEQYF. Variable domain in full (rest from reference TRBV5-4 and TRBJ2-7): ETGVTQSPTHLIKTRGQQVTLRCSSQSGHNTVSWYQQALGQGPQFIFQYYREEENGRGNFPPRFSGLQFPNYSSELNVNALELDDSALYLCASSPMGGAPYEQYFGPGTRLTVT.